This T cell receptor (beta chain) emerged from a study of immune evolution from preneoplasia to lung adenocarcinoma. Study-wide points: Later-stage lesions seemingly showed higher T cell density and diversity than normal lung. From normal lung to invasive adenocarcinoma, top clone frequencies appeared to decrease.

Libraries were prepared by immunoSEQ multiplex PCR; TCRdb keeps only in-frame clonotypes and omits some of them. The table lists roughly 15,000 clones, about 85% of them singletons, with less than 3% in the top ten. Trimming removed 5 bases from V and 3 bases from J, with 15 bases in between. The germline gives CDR1 SQVTM, CDR2 ANQGSEA. The CDR3 loop spans 14 amino acids. Worth noting for this clone: What it binds is unknown.

This receptor was obtained from a donor at least 70 years old with lung adenocarcinoma. Sequencing was performed on FFPE lung adenocarcinoma in situ tissue. V and J are TRBV29-1 and TRBJ2-3; unclear D gene. The CDR3 reads CSVSTTANTDTQYF. CDR3 DNA: TGCAGCGTTTCGACAACTGCGAATACAGATACGCAGTATTTT.